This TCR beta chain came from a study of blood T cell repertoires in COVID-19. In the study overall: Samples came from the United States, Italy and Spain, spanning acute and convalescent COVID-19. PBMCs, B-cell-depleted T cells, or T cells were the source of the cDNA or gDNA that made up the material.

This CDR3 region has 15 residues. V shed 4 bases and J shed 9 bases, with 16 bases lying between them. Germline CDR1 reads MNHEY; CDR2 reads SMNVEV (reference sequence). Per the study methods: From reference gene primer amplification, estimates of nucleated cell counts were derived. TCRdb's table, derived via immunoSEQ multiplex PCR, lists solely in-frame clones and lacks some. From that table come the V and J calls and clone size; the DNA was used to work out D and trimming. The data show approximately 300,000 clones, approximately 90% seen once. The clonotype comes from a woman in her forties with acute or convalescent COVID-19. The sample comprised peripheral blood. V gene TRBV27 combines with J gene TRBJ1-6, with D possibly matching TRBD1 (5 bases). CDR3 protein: CASSSTGSGGSPLHF. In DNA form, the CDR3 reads TGTGCCAGCAGTTCCACAGGTTCCGGGGGTTCACCCCTCCACTTT.